This T cell receptor beta chain derives from a study of CD8 T cells in ankylosing spondylitis. TCRdb ran MiXCR on the 5' RACE reads and lists one entry per CDR3 protein. Of around 32,000 distinct CDR3 sequences listed, more than 5.5% were seen once; the top ten hold about 11%. V lost 4 bases, J lost 3 bases, and 10 bases stayed unmatched. CDR3 length: 16 amino acids. The germline V gene has CDR1 SEHNR and CDR2 FQNEAQ (reference sequence). This clonotype appeared a few times. The sequence derives from a male donor with ankylosing spondylitis or in good health (not recorded which). V is TRBV7-9 and J is TRBJ2-3, with TRBD1 matching 7 bases. Sequenced: blood, either unsorted or a sorted T cell fraction (not recorded which). The CDR3 nucleotides are TGTGCCAGCAGCTCCGGTTCAGGGGGTTTTACAGATACGCAGTATTTT. Translation: CASSSGSGGFTDTQYF.